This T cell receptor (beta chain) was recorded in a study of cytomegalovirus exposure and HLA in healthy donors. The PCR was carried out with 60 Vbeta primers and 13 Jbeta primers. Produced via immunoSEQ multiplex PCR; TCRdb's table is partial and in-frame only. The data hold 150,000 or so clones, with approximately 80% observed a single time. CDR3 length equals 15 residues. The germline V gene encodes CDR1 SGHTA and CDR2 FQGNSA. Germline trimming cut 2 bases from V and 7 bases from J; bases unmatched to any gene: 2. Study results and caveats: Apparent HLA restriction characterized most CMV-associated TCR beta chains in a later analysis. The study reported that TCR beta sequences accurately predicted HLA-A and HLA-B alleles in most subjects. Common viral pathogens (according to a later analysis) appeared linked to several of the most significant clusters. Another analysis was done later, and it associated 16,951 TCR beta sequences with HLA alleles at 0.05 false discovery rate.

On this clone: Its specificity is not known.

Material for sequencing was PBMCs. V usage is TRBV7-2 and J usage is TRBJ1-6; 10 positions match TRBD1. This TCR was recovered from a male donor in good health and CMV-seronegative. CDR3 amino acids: CASSLRTGGNSPLHF. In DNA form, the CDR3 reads TGTGCCAGCAGCTTAAGGACAGGGGGAAATTCACCCCTCCACTTT.